Listed below are T cell receptor beta chains from one sample, sequenced in a study of T cells after yellow fever vaccination. TCRdb used MiXCR to reprocess the 5' RACE reads, holding one entry per CDR3 protein. The repertoire holds a few hundred thousand distinct CDR3 sequences, with over 4% as singletons. The sequencing used PBMCs, collected 5 days after the yellow fever booster vaccination. The receptors stem from a man younger than 35 who received the YFV17D yellow fever vaccine. Both conserved end residues are part of each CDR3. The D gene is left open where the match is weak. Expanded clones are given a class, and other clones once, few, many or no size at all.

d_call clone_size j_call v_call cdr3_aa cdr3_nt
. . TRBJ2-1 TRBV7-9 CASSPGGERGAYNEQFF TGTGCCAGCAGCCCGGGGGGCGAGAGGGGTGCTTACAATGAGCAGTTCTTC
. few TRBJ1-6 TRBV6-6 CASIDGGLGNSPLHF TGTGCCAGCATCGATGGGGGGCTAGGGAATTCACCCCTCCACTTT
TRBD2 few TRBJ2-5 TRBV6-6 CASNDRKRGGLLVRYQETQYF TGTGCCAGCAACGATCGCAAGCGGGGGGGCCTCTTGGTACGGTACCAAGAGACCCAGTACTTC
. . TRBJ2-3 TRBV15 CATSRTPGADTQYF TGTGCCACCAGCAGGACCCCCGGGGCAGATACGCAGTATTTT
TRBD1 few TRBJ1-1 TRBV29-1 CSGRDSSEAFF TGCAGCGGCCGGGACAGCTCTGAAGCTTTCTTT
. many TRBJ2-3 TRBV7-3 CASSPLTGVSSTDTQYF TGTGCCAGCAGCCCGCTTACGGGAGTCTCGAGCACAGATACGCAGTATTTT
. many TRBJ1-2 TRBV29-1 CSVEEPPRNYGYTF TGCAGCGTTGAGGAGCCGCCGAGGAACTATGGCTACACCTTC
. . TRBJ2-6 TRBV20-1 CSARGAASGANVLTF TGCAGTGCTAGAGGGGCTGCCTCTGGGGCCAACGTCCTGACTTTC
. . TRBJ2-2 TRBV6-5 CASSYSRAGELFF TGTGCCAGCAGTTACTCGAGAGCCGGGGAGCTGTTTTTT
. . TRBJ2-3 TRBV27 CASSPWDRRESDTQYF TGTGCCAGCAGTCCATGGGACCGCCGGGAATCAGATACGCAGTATTTT
TRBD1 many TRBJ2-5 TRBV20-1 CSARGRGHETQYF TGCAGTGCGAGGGGCAGGGGGCACGAGACCCAGTACTTC
. . TRBJ1-6 TRBV27 CASGEGRNSPLHF TGTGCCAGCGGGGAGGGAAGGAATTCACCCCTCCACTTT
. . TRBJ2-1 TRBV20-1 CSATHNEQFF TGCAGTGCTACCCACAATGAGCAGTTCTTC
. few TRBJ2-7 TRBV7-2 CASSFLQREQYF TGTGCCAGCAGCTTTTTACAGCGCGAGCAGTACTTC
. many TRBJ1-4 TRBV6-5 CASSYGSRNEKLFF TGTGCCAGCAGTTACGGCAGCCGTAATGAAAAACTGTTTTTT
TRBD1 few TRBJ2-2 TRBV7-2 CASSSGQGIVGELFF TGTGCCAGCAGCTCGGGACAGGGGATAGTCGGGGAGCTGTTTTTT
TRBD1 few TRBJ2-5 TRBV12-3/TRBV12-4 CASSSGQVRGTQYF TGTGCCAGCAGTTCTGGACAGGTCAGAGGGACCCAGTACTTC
. many TRBJ2-1 TRBV3-1 CASSPSGSEREQFF TGTGCCAGCAGCCCGTCAGGGTCTGAGCGGGAGCAGTTCTTC
. many TRBJ1-5 TRBV28 CASGNQPQHF TGTGCCAGCGGCAATCAGCCCCAGCATTTT
TRBD1 few TRBJ2-3 TRBV7-2 CASSYHDRGIADTQYF TGTGCCAGCAGCTATCACGACAGGGGCATCGCAGATACGCAGTATTTT
. many TRBJ2-3 TRBV7-6 CASSLGGDTDTQYF TGTGCCAGCAGCTTGGGGGGCGACACAGATACGCAGTATTTT
. . TRBJ2-3 TRBV27 CASQIVGAASTDTQYF TGTGCCAGCCAAATCGTCGGGGCGGCGAGCACAGATACGCAGTATTTT
TRBD1 few TRBJ2-7 TRBV6-6 CASGTGAYEQYF TGTGCCAGCGGGACAGGGGCCTACGAGCAGTACTTC
. many TRBJ2-1 TRBV2 CASTPFKGTYNEQFF TGTGCCAGCACCCCGTTTAAAGGAACGTACAATGAGCAGTTCTTC
TRBD2 few TRBJ2-2 TRBV12-3/TRBV12-4 CASRTSGGYTGELFF TGTGCCAGCAGAACTAGCGGGGGGTACACCGGGGAGCTGTTTTTT
. few TRBJ1-2 TRBV12-3/TRBV12-4 CASSPFGGASFNYGYTF TGTGCCAGCAGCCCCTTTGGGGGGGCGAGCTTTAACTATGGCTACACCTTC
. few TRBJ2-1 TRBV29-1 CSVVVLPYNEQFF TGCAGCGTTGTGGTCCTGCCCTACAATGAGCAGTTCTTC
. . TRBJ1-1 TRBV20-1 CSARGDNRAFF TGCAGTGCTAGAGGGGACAATCGGGCTTTCTTT
TRBD1 . TRBJ1-6 TRBV13 CASSSSQGSNSPLHF TGTGCCAGCAGCTCATCACAGGGGTCAAATTCACCCCTCCACTTT
TRBD1 many TRBJ1-4 TRBV6-5 CASRKGAGEKLFF TGTGCCAGCAGAAAGGGGGCGGGTGAAAAACTGTTTTTT
. . TRBJ1-5 TRBV4-2 CASSQEVGGLDQPQHF TGTGCCAGCAGCCAAGAGGTGGGGGGGTTGGATCAGCCCCAGCATTTT
. . TRBJ2-1 TRBV11-1 CASSLVGGTYNEQFF TGTGCCAGCAGCTTAGTTGGGGGGACCTACAATGAGCAGTTCTTC
. . TRBJ1-6 TRBV20-1 CSASKGPASPLHF TGCAGTGCTAGCAAAGGGCCGGCCTCACCCCTCCACTTT
. . TRBJ2-1 TRBV14 CASSQDGQGTWNEQFF TGTGCCAGCAGCCAAGACGGGCAGGGCACATGGAATGAGCAGTTCTTC
TRBD2 few TRBJ2-1 TRBV2 CASSELAGGHNEQFF TGTGCCAGCAGTGAACTAGCGGGGGGCCACAATGAGCAGTTCTTC
. many TRBJ2-7 TRBV30 CAWSVGATALAEQYF TGTGCCTGGAGTGTAGGGGCGACGGCCCTGGCCGAGCAGTACTTC
. . TRBJ1-2 TRBV5-1 CASSFESNYGYTF TGCGCCAGCAGCTTCGAGTCGAACTATGGCTACACCTTC
TRBD1 . TRBJ1-5 TRBV4-1 CASSQGTGGQPQHF TGCGCCAGCAGCCAAGGGACAGGCGGTCAGCCCCAGCATTTT
TRBD1 many TRBJ2-2 TRBV6-2/TRBV6-3 CASRRTGITGELFF TGTGCCAGCAGGCGGACAGGGATCACCGGGGAGCTGTTTTTT
. . TRBJ1-2 TRBV5-6 CASSLGTGLANYGYTF TGTGCCAGCAGCTTGGGTACAGGGCTAGCTAACTATGGCTACACCTTC
. many TRBJ2-5 TRBV7-9 CASSFGRRVETQYF TGTGCCAGCAGCTTCGGACGACGGGTAGAGACCCAGTACTTC
. many TRBJ1-3 TRBV7-8 CASSLGAWTSGNTIYF TGTGCCAGCAGCTTAGGGGCCTGGACCTCTGGAAACACCATATATTTT
. . TRBJ1-2 TRBV5-1 CASSLESGNYGYTF TGCGCCAGCAGCTTGGAGTCAGGAAACTATGGCTACACCTTC
. few TRBJ2-5 TRBV28 CASSPPLGKQETQYF TGTGCCAGCAGTCCACCCCTCGGGAAACAAGAGACCCAGTACTTC
. . TRBJ1-1 TRBV7-6 CASSHTEATEAFF TGTGCCAGCAGCCACACTGAGGCCACTGAAGCTTTCTTT
TRBD2 few TRBJ2-4 TRBV7-3 CASSLGPASGGGNIQYF TGTGCCAGCAGCTTAGGTCCCGCTAGCGGTGGAGGGAACATTCAGTACTTC
. many TRBJ1-5 TRBV18 CASSPIKHPGQPQHF TGTGCCAGCTCACCAATAAAACATCCGGGGCAGCCCCAGCATTTT